Listed below are T cell receptor beta chains from one sample, sequenced in a study of T cell responses to AZD1222 COVID-19 vaccine. Libraries were prepared by immunoSEQ multiplex PCR; TCRdb keeps only in-frame clonotypes and omits some of them. The sample records 150,000 to 200,000 clones, approximately 90% being singletons. Sequencing was performed on peripheral blood, taken 28 days after the second AZD1222 dose. All receptors derive from an adult who received the AZD1222 COVID-19 vaccine. Each CDR3 is given with its conserved first and last residue. Fields, in order: V gene, D gene, J gene, clone size, CDR3 protein, CDR3 DNA. D genes are given only for firm matches. Clone size is not always given. Where it is, it says once, few, many or a class for expanded clones.

V: TRBV5-1
D: -
J: TRBJ1-2
size: -
CDR3: CASAGVEGGYTF
DNA: TGCGCCAGCGCGGGGGTCGAAGGTGGCTACACCTTC

V: TRBV3-1/TRBV3-2
D: -
J: TRBJ1-4
size: -
CDR3: CASSLQGSNEKLFF
DNA: TGTGCCAGCAGCCTCCAGGGAAGCAATGAAAAACTGTTTTTT

V: TRBV2
D: TRBD1
J: TRBJ1-6
size: -
CDR3: CARAGGNNSPLHF
DNA: TGTGCCAGAGCAGGGGGAAATAATTCACCCCTCCACTTT

V: TRBV5-1
D: -
J: TRBJ2-7
size: -
CDR3: CASSSLQENYEQYF
DNA: TGCGCCAGCAGCTCCCTCCAGGAGAACTACGAGCAGTACTTC

V: TRBV29-1
D: -
J: TRBJ1-2
size: -
CDR3: CSVEEVLATNYGYTF
DNA: TGCAGCGTTGAAGAGGTGTTGGCAACTAACTATGGCTACACCTTC

V: TRBV21-1
D: -
J: TRBJ2-7
size: few
CDR3: CASSKGGGEVNEQYF
DNA: TGTGCCAGCAGCAAAGGGGGCGGGGAGGTGAACGAGCAGTACTTC

V: TRBV6-5
D: -
J: TRBJ1-5
size: -
CDR3: CASLVTGNQPQHF
DNA: TGTGCCAGCTTGGTCACGGGCAATCAGCCCCAGCATTTT

V: TRBV18
D: -
J: TRBJ2-2
size: -
CDR3: CASSPRRESGTGELFF
DNA: TGTGCCAGCTCACCACGCAGGGAGAGTGGAACCGGGGAGCTGTTTTTT

V: TRBV9
D: TRBD1
J: TRBJ2-2
size: -
CDR3: CASSGRTGWDTGELFF
DNA: TGTGCCAGCAGCGGACGGACAGGGTGGGACACCGGGGAGCTGTTTTTT

V: TRBV2
D: TRBD1
J: TRBJ2-6
size: -
CDR3: CASSRQGPSGANVLTF
DNA: TGTGCCAGCAGTAGACAGGGACCCTCTGGGGCCAACGTCCTGACTTTC

V: TRBV15
D: TRBD1
J: TRBJ2-7
size: -
CDR3: CATSRDRGLGEQYF
DNA: TGTGCCACCAGCAGAGACAGGGGGCTTGGCGAGCAGTACTTC

V: TRBV7-9
D: -
J: TRBJ2-4
size: -
CDR3: CASSLSVQAKNIQYF
DNA: TGTGCCAGCAGCTTATCAGTCCAAGCCAAAAACATTCAGTACTTC

V: TRBV6-5
D: TRBD2
J: TRBJ2-3
size: few
CDR3: CASTRGLASDTQYF
DNA: TGTGCCAGCACCCGGGGACTAGCATCAGATACGCAGTATTTT

V: TRBV19
D: TRBD1
J: TRBJ1-6
size: -
CDR3: CASRVTGGSSYNSPLHF
DNA: TGTGCCAGTAGGGTAACAGGGGGGTCCTCCTATAATTCACCCCTCCACTTT

V: TRBV5-5
D: -
J: TRBJ1-3
size: -
CDR3: CASSSYPNSGNTIYF
DNA: TGTGCCAGCAGCAGCTACCCGAACTCTGGAAACACCATATATTTT

V: TRBV24-1
D: -
J: TRBJ2-3
size: -
CDR3: CATSDLNRVGASTDTQYF
DNA: TGTGCCACCAGTGACCTAAACAGGGTGGGAGCTAGCACAGATACGCAGTATTTT

V: TRBV28
D: TRBD1
J: TRBJ1-2
size: -
CDR3: CASSIRTGTNYGYTF
DNA: TGTGCCAGCAGTATAAGGACAGGAACTAACTATGGCTACACCTTC

V: TRBV14
D: -
J: TRBJ2-5
size: -
CDR3: CASSQDAQARGRTQYF
DNA: TGTGCCAGCAGCCAAGATGCCCAGGCCCGAGGGAGGACCCAGTACTTC

V: TRBV5-5
D: TRBD2
J: TRBJ2-1
size: -
CDR3: CASSRGTSGRDNEQFF
DNA: TGTGCCAGCAGCAGGGGAACTAGCGGGAGGGACAATGAGCAGTTCTTC

V: TRBV2
D: -
J: TRBJ2-7
size: -
CDR3: CASSGGMGAYEQYF
DNA: TGTGCCAGCAGTGGGGGTATGGGGGCCTACGAGCAGTACTTC

V: TRBV13
D: -
J: TRBJ2-5
size: -
CDR3: CASSFVGKETQYF
DNA: TGTGCCAGCAGCTTTGTAGGGAAAGAGACCCAGTACTTC

V: TRBV27
D: -
J: TRBJ2-2
size: -
CDR3: CASSRGRVAGELFF
DNA: TGTGCCAGCAGCAGGGGTCGAGTAGCCGGGGAGCTGTTTTTT

V: TRBV19
D: -
J: TRBJ2-7
size: once
CDR3: CASSIGGGLYEQYF
DNA: TGTGCCAGTAGTATTGGCGGGGGCCTCTACGAGCAGTACTTC

V: TRBV11-2
D: -
J: TRBJ2-7
size: -
CDR3: CASSDASRSEQYF
DNA: TGTGCCAGCAGCGACGCCTCTAGGTCCGAGCAGTACTTC

V: TRBV19
D: TRBD1
J: TRBJ2-7
size: -
CDR3: CASSRDSVTYEQYF
DNA: TGTGCCAGTAGTCGGGACAGTGTAACCTACGAGCAGTACTTC

V: TRBV4-3
D: TRBD2
J: TRBJ2-7
size: -
CDR3: CASSQGVRGGGPYEQYF
DNA: TGCGCCAGCAGCCAAGGGGTCCGGGGCGGGGGACCCTACGAGCAGTACTTC

V: TRBV28
D: TRBD1
J: TRBJ2-3
size: -
CDR3: CASRAGGTDTQYF
DNA: TGTGCCAGCAGGGCAGGGGGTACAGATACGCAGTATTTT